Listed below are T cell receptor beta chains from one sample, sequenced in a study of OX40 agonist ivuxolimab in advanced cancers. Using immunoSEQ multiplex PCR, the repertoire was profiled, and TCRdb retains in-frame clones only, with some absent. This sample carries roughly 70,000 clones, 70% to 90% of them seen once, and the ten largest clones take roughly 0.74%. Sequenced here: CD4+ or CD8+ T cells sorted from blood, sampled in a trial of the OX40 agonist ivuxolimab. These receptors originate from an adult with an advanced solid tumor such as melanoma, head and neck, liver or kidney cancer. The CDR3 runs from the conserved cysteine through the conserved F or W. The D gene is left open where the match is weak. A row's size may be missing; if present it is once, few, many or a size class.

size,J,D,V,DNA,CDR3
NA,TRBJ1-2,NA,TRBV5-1,TGCGCCAGCAGCTTGGAGACAGTATCCTATGGCTACACCTTC,CASSLETVSYGYTF
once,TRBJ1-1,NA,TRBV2,TGTGCCAGCAGCGCAAGGGACTCACGGGGAGCTTTCTTT,CASSARDSRGAFF
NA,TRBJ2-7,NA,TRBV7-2,TGTGCCAGCAGCTTAGCGGGGGGGCTGTACGAGCAGTACTTC,CASSLAGGLYEQYF
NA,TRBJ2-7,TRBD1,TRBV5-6,TGTGCCAGCAGCGCCCCCAACAGGGGGGCCTACGAGCAGTACTTC,CASSAPNRGAYEQYF
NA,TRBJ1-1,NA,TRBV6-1,TGTGCCAGCACTTCCAATCCGAACACTGAAGCTTTCTTT,CASTSNPNTEAFF
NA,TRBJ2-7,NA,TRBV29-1,TGCAGCGTTGAAGTCCGGGGGGCCCCCCCCTACGAGCAGTACTTC,CSVEVRGAPPYEQYF
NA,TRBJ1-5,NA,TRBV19,TGTGCCAGTAGTACCCACGGGGCTGGCAATCAGCCCCAGCATTTT,CASSTHGAGNQPQHF
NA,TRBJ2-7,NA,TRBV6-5,TGTGCCAGCAGTTATGCCAGGGGCTACGAGCAGTACTTC,CASSYARGYEQYF
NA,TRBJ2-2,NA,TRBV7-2,TGTGCCAGCAGCTCGGGACTCTCTAACGGGGAGCTGTTTTTT,CASSSGLSNGELFF
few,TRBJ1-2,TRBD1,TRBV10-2,TGCGCCAGCAGTCCCGGGACAGGGGCTAACTATGGCTACACCTTC,CASSPGTGANYGYTF
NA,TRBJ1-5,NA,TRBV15,TGTGCCACCAGCAGAGGGGGGACCCGGAACAGTCACTCGCCCCAGCATTTT,CATSRGGTRNSHSPQHF
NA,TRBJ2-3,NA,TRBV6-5,TGTGCCAGCAGTTACTCTTTAGCGAGCACAGATACGCAGTATTTT,CASSYSLASTDTQYF
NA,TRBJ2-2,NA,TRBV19,TGTGCCAGTAGTATTCAACCCCACACCGGGGAGCTGTTTTTT,CASSIQPHTGELFF
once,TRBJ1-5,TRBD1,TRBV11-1,TGTGCCAGCAGTCACAGGGGACAGCCCCAGCATTTT,CASSHRGQPQHF
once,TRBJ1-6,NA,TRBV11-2,TGTGCCAGCAGCTTAGAAGGGAGGTCACCCCTCCACTTT,CASSLEGRSPLHF
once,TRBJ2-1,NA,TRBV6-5,TGTGCCGCCGCCAGGGAGCAGTTCTTC,CAAAREQFF
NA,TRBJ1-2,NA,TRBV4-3,TGCGCCAGCAGTCGGGCAGGGATGACGGGCTACACCTTC,CASSRAGMTGYTF
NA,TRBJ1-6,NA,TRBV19,TGTGCCAGTACCTATGCCGGGCCAGGATGGAATTCACCCCTCCACTTT,CASTYAGPGWNSPLHF
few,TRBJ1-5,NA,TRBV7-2,TGTGCCAGCAGTTTGGGGTCAGGTAGGGTTTATCAGCCCCAGCATTTT,CASSLGSGRVYQPQHF
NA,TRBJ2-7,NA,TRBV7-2,TGTGCCAGCAGCACCGTGCCCACCTACGAGCAGTACTTC,CASSTVPTYEQYF
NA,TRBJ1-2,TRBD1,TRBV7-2,TGTGCCAGCAGCTTAGCGACAGGGCACACCTTC,CASSLATGHTF
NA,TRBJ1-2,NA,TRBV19,TGTGCCAGCAAGGAACTGTTCTATGGCTACACCTTC,CASKELFYGYTF
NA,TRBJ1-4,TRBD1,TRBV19,TGTGCCAGTAGTTCATCGACAGGGGGGAATGAAAAACTGTTTTTT,CASSSSTGGNEKLFF
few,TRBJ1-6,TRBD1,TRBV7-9,TGTGCCAGCAGCCTCGGGACAGGCCATAATTCACCCCTCCACTTT,CASSLGTGHNSPLHF
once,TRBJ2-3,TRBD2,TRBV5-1,TGCGCCAGCAGCTTAGGGACTAGTATTTATTCAGATACGCAGTATTTT,CASSLGTSIYSDTQYF
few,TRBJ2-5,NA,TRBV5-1,TGCGCCAGCAGCTCTCAACCTCTCCAAGAGACCCAGTACTTC,CASSSQPLQETQYF
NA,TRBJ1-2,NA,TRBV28,TGTGCCAGCAGCCCCGGGAGGCGGGGAGGCTACACCTTC,CASSPGRRGGYTF
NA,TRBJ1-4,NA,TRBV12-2,TGTGCAAGTCGCTTAGGCAGGCCAGGGGCTAATGAAAAACTGTTTTTT,CASRLGRPGANEKLFF
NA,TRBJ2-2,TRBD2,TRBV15,TGTGCCACCAACGGGGGGACGAACACCGGGGAGCTGTTTTTT,CATNGGTNTGELFF
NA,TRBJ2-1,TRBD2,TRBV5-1,TGCGCCAGCAGCTCTAGCGGGGGTTCCTACAATGAGCAGTTCTTC,CASSSSGGSYNEQFF
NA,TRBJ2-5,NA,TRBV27,TGTGCCAGCAGGCTGGCAGGTTCGTACCAAGAGACCCAGTACTTC,CASRLAGSYQETQYF
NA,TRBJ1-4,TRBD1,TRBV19,TGTGCCAGTAGTAGAGAGACAGGGCGCAATGAAAAACTGTTTTTT,CASSRETGRNEKLFF
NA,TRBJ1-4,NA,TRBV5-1,TGCGCCAGCAGCTTGAGTAGGGTGGGCGAAAAACTGTTTTTT,CASSLSRVGEKLFF
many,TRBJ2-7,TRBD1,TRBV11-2,TGTGCCAGCGGTAGGACAGGGATCGATAGCGAGCAGTACTTC,CASGRTGIDSEQYF
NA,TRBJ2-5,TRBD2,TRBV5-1,TGCGCCAGCAGCCAGGGACTAGCGGGCCAGGAGACCCAGTACTTC,CASSQGLAGQETQYF
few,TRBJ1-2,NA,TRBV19,TGTGCCAGTAGTATAGTGACGGCCCTGAGGGGCTACACCTTC,CASSIVTALRGYTF
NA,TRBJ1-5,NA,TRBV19,TGTGCCAGTAGTTTTCGGGGGTCCAATCAGCCCCAGCATTTT,CASSFRGSNQPQHF
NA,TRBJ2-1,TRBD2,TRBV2,TGTGCCAGCAGTGAGGGGCTAGCGGGGTCCTCCTACAATGAGCAGTTCTTC,CASSEGLAGSSYNEQFF
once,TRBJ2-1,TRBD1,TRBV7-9,TGTGCCAGCAGCTCTCAGGGGGAACGCAATGAGCAGTTCTTC,CASSSQGERNEQFF
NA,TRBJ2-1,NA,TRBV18,TGTGCCAGCTCGGCAGGCGGGCGGGCCTACAATGAGCAGTTCTTC,CASSAGGRAYNEQFF
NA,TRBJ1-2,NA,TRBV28,TGTGCCAGCAGTTTATTAGGCGGCTCCTATGGCTACACCTTC,CASSLLGGSYGYTF
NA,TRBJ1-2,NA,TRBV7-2,TGTGCCAGCAGCTTATGGGTGGGGGGTAGCTATGGCTACACCTTC,CASSLWVGGSYGYTF
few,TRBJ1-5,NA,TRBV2,TGTGCCAGCAGTGCGGTGCAGGGCAATCAGCCCCAGCATTTT,CASSAVQGNQPQHF
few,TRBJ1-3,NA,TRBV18,TGTGCCAGCTCACCGTTAAGGGAAGGAAACACCATATATTTT,CASSPLREGNTIYF